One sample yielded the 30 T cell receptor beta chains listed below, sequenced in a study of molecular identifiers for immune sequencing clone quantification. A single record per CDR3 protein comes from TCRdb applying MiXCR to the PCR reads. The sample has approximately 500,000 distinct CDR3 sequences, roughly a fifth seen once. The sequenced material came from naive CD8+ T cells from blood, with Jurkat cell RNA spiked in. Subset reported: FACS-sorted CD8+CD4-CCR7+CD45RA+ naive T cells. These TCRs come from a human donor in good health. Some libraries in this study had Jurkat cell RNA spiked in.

The CDR3, as DNA: TGCGCCAGCAGCCTGCACCGGGACAGGGGTGAGGAGCAGTACTTC. Residues: CASSLHRDRGEEQYF. The chain couples TRBV4-3 to TRBJ2-7; the match to TRBD1 covers 10 bases. Trimming took 4 bases from V and 7 from J; bases not matched to a gene: 10. The length of the CDR3 is 15 residues. Per the germline V gene, CDR1 is LGHNA and CDR2 is YSLEER.

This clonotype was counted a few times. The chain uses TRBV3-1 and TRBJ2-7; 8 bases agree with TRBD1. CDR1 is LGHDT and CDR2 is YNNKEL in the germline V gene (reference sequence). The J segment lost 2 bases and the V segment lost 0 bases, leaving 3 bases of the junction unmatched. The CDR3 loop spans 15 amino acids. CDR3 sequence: CASSQEGRGPYEQYF. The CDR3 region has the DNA TGTGCCAGCAGCCAAGAGGGCAGGGGGCCCTACGAGCAGTACTTC.

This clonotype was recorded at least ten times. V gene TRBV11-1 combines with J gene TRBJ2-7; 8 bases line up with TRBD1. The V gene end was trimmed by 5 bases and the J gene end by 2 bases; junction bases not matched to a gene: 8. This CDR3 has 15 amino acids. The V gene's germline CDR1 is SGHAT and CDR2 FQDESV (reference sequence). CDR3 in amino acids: CASSDRSDRAYEQYF. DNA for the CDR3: TGTGCCAGCAGCGACCGCTCGGACAGGGCCTACGAGCAGTACTTC.

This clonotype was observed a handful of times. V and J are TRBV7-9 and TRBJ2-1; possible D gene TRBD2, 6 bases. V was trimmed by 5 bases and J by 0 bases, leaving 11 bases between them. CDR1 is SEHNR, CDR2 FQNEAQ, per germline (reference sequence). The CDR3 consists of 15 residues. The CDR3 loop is CASSLSGFSYNEQFF. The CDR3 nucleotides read TGTGCCAGCAGCCTGAGCGGGTTCTCCTACAATGAGCAGTTCTTC.

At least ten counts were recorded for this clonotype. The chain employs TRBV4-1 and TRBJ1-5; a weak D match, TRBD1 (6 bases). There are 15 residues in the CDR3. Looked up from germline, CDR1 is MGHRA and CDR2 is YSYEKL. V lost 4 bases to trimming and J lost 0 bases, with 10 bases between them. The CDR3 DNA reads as TGCGCCAGCAGCCCTGGACAGTCTAGCAATCAGCCCCAGCATTTT. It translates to CASSPGQSSNQPQHF.

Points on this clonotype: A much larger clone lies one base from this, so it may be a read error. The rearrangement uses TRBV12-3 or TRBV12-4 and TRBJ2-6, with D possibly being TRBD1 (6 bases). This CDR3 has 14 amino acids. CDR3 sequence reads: CASSSLLGADVLTF. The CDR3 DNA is TGTGCCAGCAGTTCCTTGTTGGGGGCCGACGTCCTGACTTTC.

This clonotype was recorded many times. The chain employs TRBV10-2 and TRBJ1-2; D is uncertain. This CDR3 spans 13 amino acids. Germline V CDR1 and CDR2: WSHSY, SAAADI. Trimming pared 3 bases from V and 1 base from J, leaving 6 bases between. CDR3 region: CASSDRFNYGYTF. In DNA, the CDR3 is TGCGCCAGCAGTGACAGATTTAACTATGGCTACACCTTC.

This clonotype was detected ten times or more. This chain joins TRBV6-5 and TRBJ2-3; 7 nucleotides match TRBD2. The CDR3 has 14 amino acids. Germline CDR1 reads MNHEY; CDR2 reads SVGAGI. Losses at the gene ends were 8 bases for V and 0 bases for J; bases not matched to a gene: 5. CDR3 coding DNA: TGTGCCAGCGCCCTAGCGGCTAGCACAGATACGCAGTATTTT. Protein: CASALAASTDTQYF.

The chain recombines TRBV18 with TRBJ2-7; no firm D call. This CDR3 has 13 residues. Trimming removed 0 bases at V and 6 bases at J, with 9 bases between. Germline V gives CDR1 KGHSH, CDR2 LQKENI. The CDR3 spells CASSPPSIPEQYF. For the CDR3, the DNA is TGTGCCAGCTCACCACCGTCGATCCCCGAGCAGTACTTC.

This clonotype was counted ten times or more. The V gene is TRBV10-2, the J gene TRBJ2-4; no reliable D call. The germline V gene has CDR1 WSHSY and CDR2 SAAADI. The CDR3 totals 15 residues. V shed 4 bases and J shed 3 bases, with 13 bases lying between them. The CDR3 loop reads CASSGAGVDKNIQYF. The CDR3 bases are TGCGCCAGCAGTGGGGCAGGTGTTGACAAAAACATTCAGTACTTC.

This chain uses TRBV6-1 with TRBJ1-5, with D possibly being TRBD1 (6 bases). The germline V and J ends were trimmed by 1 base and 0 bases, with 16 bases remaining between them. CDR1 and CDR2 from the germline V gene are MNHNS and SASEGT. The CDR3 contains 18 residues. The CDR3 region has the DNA TGTGCCAGCAGTGAAGGGGGAGCGGGGGCCCTTAGCAATCAGCCCCAGCATTTT. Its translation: CASSEGGAGALSNQPQHF.

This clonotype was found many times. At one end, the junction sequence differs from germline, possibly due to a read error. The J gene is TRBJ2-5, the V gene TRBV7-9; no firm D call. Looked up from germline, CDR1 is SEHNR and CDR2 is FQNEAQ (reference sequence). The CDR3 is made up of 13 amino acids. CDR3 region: CASSGRGKEAQYF. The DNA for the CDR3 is TGTGCCAGCAGCGGTCGAGGAAAAGAGGCCCAGTACTTC.

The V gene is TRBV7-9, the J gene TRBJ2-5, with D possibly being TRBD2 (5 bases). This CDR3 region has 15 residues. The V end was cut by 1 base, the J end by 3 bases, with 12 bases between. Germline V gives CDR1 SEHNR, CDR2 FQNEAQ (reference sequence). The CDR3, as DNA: TGTGCCAGCAGCTTAGTCGATGGGAGAGAAGAGACCCAGTACTTC. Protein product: CASSLVDGREETQYF. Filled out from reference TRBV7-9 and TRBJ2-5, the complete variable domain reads DTGVSQNPRHKITKRGQNVTFRCDPISEHNRLYWYRQTLGQGPEFLTYFQNEAQLEKSRLLSDRFSAERPKGSFSTLEIQRTEQGDSAMYLCASSLVDGREETQYFGPGTRLLVL.

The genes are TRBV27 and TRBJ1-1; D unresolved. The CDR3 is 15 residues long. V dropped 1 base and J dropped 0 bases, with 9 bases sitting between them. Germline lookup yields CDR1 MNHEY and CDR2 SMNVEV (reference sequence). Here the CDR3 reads CASSLYGRLNTEAFF. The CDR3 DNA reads TGTGCCAGCAGTTTATATGGGAGACTGAACACTGAAGCTTTCTTT.

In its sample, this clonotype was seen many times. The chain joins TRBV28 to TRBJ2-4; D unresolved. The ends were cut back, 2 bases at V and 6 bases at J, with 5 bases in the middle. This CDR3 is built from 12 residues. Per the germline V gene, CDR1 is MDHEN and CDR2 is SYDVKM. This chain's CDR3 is CASSLSGNIQYF. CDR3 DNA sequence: TGTGCCAGCAGTTTAAGTGGAAACATTCAGTACTTC.

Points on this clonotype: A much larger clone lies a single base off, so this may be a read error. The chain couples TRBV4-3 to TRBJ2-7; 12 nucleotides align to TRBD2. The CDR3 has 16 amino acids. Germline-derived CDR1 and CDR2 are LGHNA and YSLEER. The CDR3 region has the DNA TGCGCCAGCAGCCACGAAGGACTAGCGGGGACCTACAAGCAGTACTTC. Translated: CASSHEGLAGTYKQYF.

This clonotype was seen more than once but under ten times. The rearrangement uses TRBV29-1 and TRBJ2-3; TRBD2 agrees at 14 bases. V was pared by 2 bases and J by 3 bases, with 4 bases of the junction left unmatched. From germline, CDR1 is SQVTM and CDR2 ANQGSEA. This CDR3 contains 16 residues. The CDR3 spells CSVETGTSGGTDTQYF. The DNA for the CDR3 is TGCAGCGTTGAAACAGGGACTAGCGGGGGAACAGATACGCAGTATTTT.

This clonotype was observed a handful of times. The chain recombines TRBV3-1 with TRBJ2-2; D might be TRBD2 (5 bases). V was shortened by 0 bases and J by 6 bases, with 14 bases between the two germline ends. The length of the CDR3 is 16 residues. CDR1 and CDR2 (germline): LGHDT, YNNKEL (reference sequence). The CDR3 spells CASSQEDYTTSGELFF. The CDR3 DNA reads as TGTGCCAGCAGCCAAGAAGACTACACTACTTCCGGGGAGCTGTTTTTT.

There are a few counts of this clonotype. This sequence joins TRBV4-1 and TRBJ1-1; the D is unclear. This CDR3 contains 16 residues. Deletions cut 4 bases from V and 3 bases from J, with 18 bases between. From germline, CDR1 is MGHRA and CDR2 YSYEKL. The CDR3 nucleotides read TGCGCCAGCAGCCCGCCACCCGTGGGCCAGGACACTGAAGCTTTCTTT. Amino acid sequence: CASSPPPVGQDTEAFF.

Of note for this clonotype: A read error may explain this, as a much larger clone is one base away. Here the CDR3 reads CSARDPVPRQGSTDTQYF. The CDR3 DNA reads TGCAGTGCTAGAGATCCCGTCCCCCGACAGGGATCCACAGATACGCAGTATTTT. V and J are TRBV20-1 and TRBJ2-3, with TRBD1 matching over 7 bases. The ends lost 0 bases at V and 2 bases at J; junction bases unmatched: 14. Germline V gene sequence: CDR1 DFQATT, CDR2 SNEGSKA (reference sequence). The CDR3 spans 18 residues.

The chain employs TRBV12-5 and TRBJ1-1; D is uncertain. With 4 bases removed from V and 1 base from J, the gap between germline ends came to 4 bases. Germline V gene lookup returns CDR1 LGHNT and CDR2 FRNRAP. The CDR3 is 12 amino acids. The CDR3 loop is CASGYANTEAFF. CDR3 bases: TGTGCTAGTGGTTACGCGAACACTGAAGCTTTCTTT.

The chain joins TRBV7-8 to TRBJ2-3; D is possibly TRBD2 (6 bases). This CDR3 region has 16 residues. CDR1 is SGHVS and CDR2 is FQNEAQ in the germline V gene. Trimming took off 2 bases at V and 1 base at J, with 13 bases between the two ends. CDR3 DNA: TGTGCCAGCAGCTTATCTGGGGGGATGGGCACAGATACGCAGTATTTT. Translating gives CASSLSGGMGTDTQYF.

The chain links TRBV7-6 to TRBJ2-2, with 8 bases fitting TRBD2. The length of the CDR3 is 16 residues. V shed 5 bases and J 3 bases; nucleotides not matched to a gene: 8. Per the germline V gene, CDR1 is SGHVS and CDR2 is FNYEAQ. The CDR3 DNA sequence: TGTGCCAGCAGCCCCAGCGGGGGCCCTTACACCGGGGAGCTGTTTTTT. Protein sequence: CASSPSGGPYTGELFF.

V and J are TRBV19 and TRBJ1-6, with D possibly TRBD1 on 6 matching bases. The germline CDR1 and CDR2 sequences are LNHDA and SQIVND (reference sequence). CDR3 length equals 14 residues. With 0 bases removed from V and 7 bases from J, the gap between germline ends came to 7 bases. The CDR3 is CASSIDRGNSPLHF. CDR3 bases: TGTGCCAGTAGTATAGACAGGGGAAATTCACCCCTCCACTTT. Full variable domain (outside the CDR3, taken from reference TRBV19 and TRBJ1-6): DGGITQSPKYLFRKEGQNVTLSCEQNLNHDAMYWYRQDPGQGLRLIYYSQIVNDFQKGDIAEGYSVSREKKESFPLTVTSAQKNPTAFYLCASSIDRGNSPLHFGNGTRLTVT.

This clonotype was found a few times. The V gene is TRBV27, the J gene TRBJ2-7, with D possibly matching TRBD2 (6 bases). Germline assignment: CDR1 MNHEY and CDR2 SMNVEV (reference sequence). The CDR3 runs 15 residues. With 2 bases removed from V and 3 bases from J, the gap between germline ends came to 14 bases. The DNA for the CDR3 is TGTGCCAGCAGTTTAAGGCGGGGAGTCCTCTACGAGCAGTACTTC. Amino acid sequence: CASSLRRGVLYEQYF.

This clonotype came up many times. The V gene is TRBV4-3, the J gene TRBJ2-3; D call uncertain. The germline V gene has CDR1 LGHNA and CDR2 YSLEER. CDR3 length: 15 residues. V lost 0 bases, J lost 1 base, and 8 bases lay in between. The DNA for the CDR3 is TGCGCCAGCAGCCAAGAAGGGATTCGCACAGATACGCAGTATTTT. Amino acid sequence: CASSQEGIRTDTQYF.

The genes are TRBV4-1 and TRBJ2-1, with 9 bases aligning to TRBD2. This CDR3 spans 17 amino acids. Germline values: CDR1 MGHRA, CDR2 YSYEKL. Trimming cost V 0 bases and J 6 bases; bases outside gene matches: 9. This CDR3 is CASSQDRVSGGINEQFF. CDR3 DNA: TGCGCCAGCAGCCAAGATCGGGTTAGCGGGGGCATCAATGAGCAGTTCTTC.

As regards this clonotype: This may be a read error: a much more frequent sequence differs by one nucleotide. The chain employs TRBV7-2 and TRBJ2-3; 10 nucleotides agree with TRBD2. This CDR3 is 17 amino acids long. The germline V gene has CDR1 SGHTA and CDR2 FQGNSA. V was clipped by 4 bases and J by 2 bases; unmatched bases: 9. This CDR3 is CASSSLAGALLTDTQYF. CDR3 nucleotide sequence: TGTGCCAGCAGCTCCCTAGCGGGGGCCCTTCTCACAGATACGCAGTATTTT.

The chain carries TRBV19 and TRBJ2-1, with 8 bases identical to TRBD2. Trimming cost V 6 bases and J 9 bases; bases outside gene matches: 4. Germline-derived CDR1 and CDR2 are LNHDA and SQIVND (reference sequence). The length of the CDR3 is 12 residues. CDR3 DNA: TGTGCCAGTAGCCACCTAGCGGGTGAGCAGTTCTTC. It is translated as CASSHLAGEQFF.

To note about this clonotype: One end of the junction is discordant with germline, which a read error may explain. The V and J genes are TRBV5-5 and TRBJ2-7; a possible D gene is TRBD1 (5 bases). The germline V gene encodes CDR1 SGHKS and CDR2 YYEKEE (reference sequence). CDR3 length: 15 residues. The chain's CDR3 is CVSSLKGVPAYEQYF. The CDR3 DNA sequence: TGTGTCAGCAGCTTAAAAGGGGTTCCAGCCTACGAGCAGTACTTC.